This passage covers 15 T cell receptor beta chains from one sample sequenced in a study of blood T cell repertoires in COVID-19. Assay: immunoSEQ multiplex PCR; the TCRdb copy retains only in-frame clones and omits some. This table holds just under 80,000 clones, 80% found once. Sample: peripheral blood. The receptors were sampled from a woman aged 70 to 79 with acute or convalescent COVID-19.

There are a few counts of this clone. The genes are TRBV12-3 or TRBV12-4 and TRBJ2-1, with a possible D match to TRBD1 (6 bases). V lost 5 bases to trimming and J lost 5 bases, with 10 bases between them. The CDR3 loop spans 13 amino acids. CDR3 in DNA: TGTGCCAGCAGTGGGGGCCGGAACAATGAGCAGTTCTTC. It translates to CASSGGRNNEQFF.

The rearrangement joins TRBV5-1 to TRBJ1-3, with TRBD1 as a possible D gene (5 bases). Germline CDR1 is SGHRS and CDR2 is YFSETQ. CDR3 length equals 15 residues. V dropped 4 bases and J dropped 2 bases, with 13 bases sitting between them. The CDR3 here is CASSPTPGTGNTIYF. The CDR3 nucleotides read TGCGCCAGCAGCCCTACACCAGGGACTGGAAACACCATATATTTT.

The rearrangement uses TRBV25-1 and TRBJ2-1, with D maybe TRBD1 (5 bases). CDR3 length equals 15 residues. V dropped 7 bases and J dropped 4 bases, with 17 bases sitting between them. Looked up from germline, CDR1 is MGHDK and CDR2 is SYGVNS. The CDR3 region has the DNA TGTGCCAGCACCATGGGGCTAGGCGTTTACAATGAGCAGTTCTTC. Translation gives CASTMGLGVYNEQFF.

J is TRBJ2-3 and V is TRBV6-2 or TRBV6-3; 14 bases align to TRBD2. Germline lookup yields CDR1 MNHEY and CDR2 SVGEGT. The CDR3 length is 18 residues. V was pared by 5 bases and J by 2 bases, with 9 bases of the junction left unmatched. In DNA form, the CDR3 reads TGTGCCAGCAGTCGCACAGGGACTAGCGGGGGTATCACAGATACGCAGTATTTT. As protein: CASSRTGTSGGITDTQYF.

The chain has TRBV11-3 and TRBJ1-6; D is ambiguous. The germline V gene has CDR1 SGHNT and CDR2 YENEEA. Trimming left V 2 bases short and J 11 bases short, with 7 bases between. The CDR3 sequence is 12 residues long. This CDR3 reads CASSLSGPPLHF. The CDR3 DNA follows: TGTGCCAGCAGCTTATCGGGTCCACCCCTCCACTTT. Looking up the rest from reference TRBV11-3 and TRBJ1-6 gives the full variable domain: EAGVVQSPRYKIIEKKQPVAFWCNPISGHNTLYWYLQNLGQGPELLIRYENEEAVDDSQLPKDRFSAERLKGVDSTLKIQPAELGDSAVYLCASSLSGPPLHFGNGTRLTVT.

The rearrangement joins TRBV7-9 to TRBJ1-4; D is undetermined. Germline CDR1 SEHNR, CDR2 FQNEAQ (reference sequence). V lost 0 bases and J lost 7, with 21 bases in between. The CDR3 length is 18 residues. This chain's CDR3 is CASSLALTKAGGGEKLFF. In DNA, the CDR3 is TGTGCCAGCAGCTTAGCTCTAACTAAGGCAGGCGGAGGTGAAAAACTGTTTTTT.

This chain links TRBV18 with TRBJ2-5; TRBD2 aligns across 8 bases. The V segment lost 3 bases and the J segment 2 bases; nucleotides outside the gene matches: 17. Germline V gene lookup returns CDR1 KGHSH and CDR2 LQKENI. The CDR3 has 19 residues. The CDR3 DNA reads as TGTGCCAGCTCACCCATTGTGATCAGTGGACTAGCAACGCAAGAGACCCAGTACTTC. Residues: CASSPIVISGLATQETQYF.

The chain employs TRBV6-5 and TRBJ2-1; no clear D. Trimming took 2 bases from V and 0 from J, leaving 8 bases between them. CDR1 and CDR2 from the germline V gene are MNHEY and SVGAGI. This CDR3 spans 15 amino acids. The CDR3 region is CASSYGRSSYNEQFF. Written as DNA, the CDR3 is TGTGCCAGCAGTTACGGGCGAAGCTCCTACAATGAGCAGTTCTTC.

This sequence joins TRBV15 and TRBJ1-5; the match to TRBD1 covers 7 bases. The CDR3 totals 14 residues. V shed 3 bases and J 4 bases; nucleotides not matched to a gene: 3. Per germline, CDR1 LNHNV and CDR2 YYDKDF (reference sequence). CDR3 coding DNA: TGTGCCACCAGCAGGGGGGGACAGAATCAGCCCCAGCATTTT. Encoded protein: CATSRGGQNQPQHF.

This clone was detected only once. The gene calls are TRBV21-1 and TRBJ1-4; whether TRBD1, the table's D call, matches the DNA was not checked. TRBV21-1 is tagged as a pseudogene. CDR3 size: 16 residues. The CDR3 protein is CATQKTTGREDEKLFF. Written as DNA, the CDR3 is TGTGCCACCCAAAAAACGACAGGAAGAGAGGATGAAAAACTGTTTTTT.

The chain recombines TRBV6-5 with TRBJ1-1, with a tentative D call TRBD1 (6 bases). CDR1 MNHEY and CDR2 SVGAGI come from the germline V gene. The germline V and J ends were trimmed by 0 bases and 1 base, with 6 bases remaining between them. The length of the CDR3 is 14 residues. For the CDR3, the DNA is TGTGCCAGCAGTTACTCAGGGGGGAACACTGAAGCTTTCTTT. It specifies CASSYSGGNTEAFF.

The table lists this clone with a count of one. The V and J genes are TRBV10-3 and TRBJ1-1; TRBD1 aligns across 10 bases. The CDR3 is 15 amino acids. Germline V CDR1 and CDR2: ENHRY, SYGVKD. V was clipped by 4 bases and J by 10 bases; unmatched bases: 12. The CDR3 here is CAISGGTGDPRRAFF. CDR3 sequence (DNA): TGTGCCATCAGTGGTGGGACAGGGGATCCAAGGAGAGCTTTCTTT.

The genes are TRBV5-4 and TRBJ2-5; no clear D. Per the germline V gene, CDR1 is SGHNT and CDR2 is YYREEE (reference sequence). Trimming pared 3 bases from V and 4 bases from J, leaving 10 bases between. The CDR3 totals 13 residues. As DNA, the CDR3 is TGTGCCAGCAGCTACTTTGCCGGAGAGACCCAGTACTTC. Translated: CASSYFAGETQYF.

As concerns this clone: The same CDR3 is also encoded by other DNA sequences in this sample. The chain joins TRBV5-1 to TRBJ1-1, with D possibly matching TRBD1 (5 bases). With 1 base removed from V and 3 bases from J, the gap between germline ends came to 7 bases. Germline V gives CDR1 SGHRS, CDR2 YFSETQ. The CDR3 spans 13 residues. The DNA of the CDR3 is TGCGCCAGCAGCTTGACGGGGGACACTGAAGCTTTCTTT. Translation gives CASSLTGDTEAFF.

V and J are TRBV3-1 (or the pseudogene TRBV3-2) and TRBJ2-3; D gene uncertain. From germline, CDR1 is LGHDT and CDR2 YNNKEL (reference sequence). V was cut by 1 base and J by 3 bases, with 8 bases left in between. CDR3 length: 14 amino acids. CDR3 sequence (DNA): TGTGCCAGCAGCCAAGCAACGACTACAGATACGCAGTATTTT. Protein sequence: CASSQATTTDTQYF.